The source of this T cell receptor beta chain is a study of blood T cell repertoires in COVID-19. The overall study: Cohort 3 recovery required two negative PCRs, clearance, or symptom resolution. The United States, Italy and Spain supplied acute and convalescent COVID-19 samples.

The CDR3 is made up of 17 amino acids. Germline CDR1 reads LGHDT; CDR2 reads YNNKEL (reference sequence). V was cut by 1 base and J by 0 bases, with 13 bases left in between. Methods used by the authors: From reference gene primer amplification, estimates of nucleated cell counts were derived. Produced via immunoSEQ multiplex PCR; TCRdb's table is partial and in-frame only. V and J calls plus clone size are reproduced from that table; the DNA served to infer D and trimming. The table records some 160,000 clones, 79% of them present only once. This sequence was found in a woman aged 70-85 years in a cohort exposed to, infected with or recovered from COVID-19 (not recorded which). V gene TRBV3-1 (or the pseudogene TRBV3-2) combines with J gene TRBJ2-1; weak D call: TRBD1 (5 bases). The specimen sequenced was PBMCs or T cells enriched from blood (not recorded which). DNA of the CDR3: TGTGCCAGCAGCCAAGTACGGACACCCAGCTCCTACAATGAGCAGTTCTTC. As protein: CASSQVRTPSSYNEQFF.